This T cell receptor (beta chain) was profiled in a study of CD8 T cells in Susac syndrome (dated by TCRdb to about 2019). For context, the study as a whole: The study used repertoire sequencing to test whether antigen drove CD8+ T cell activation and differentiation in Susac syndrome. The research as a whole found: The number of individuals in the TCR sequencing and HLA analysis was recognized as being relatively small.

Points on this clonotype: The antigen this receptor binds is unknown. The sample holds no much larger clone one base away, and base qualities are not on file.

RNA was extracted using the RNeasy kit, and roughly 0.5 to 1 microgram was reverse transcribed with random hexamers. The immunoSEQ multiplex PCR assay, covering 54 Vbeta and 13 Jbeta segments, was used to amplify TCR beta CDR3 regions. To correct PCR amplification bias, a synthetic template baseline was used for both primer optimization and computational correction. Processing in the source paper ran as follows. Reads were annotated to V, D and J genes according to IMGT and were analyzed with immunoSEQ Analyzer, with only productive sequences retained. Clonality was calculated as one minus the Shannon entropy normalized by log2 of the number of productive unique sequences. Public and private clones were assessed among the 100 most prevalent clones of each patient and control. A clone was defined as Susac-specific if it was absent from the healthy and MS cohorts, from roughly 1,000 published viral clones and from other ImmuneACCESS disease sequences. Starting from the raw public reads, TCRdb applied fastp trimming at Q25, assembled clones with MiXCR and retained in-frame beta chains. Identical CDR3 proteins give one entry, which carries the most common genes and DNA. The V and J calls were determined by TCRdb, not by the authors. This sample lists about 250,000 distinct CDR3 sequences; just under 95% were detected once. The ten most abundant clones make up 0.07% to 0.09% of the sample.

Peripheral blood CD8+ and CD4+ T cells from healthy donors, Susac syndrome patients and multiple sclerosis patients were profiled using high-throughput TCR beta sequencing. The multiple sclerosis controls were treatment-naive patients whose relapsing-remitting disease, either stable or active, fulfilled the revised McDonald criteria. CD8+ TEMRA cells were enriched by FACS, while bulk CD8+ and CD4+ T cells were purified by magnetic negative isolation. Blood was collected in EDTA tubes and processed within 24 hours, with PBMCs isolated through density gradient centrifugation. PBMCs intended for TCR sequencing were cryopreserved in liquid nitrogen and thawed later in a water bath at 37 degrees C. The sorted or isolated CD4+, CD8+ and CD8+ TEMRA cells had a purity of 90% or higher. V is reduced by 2 bases and J by 8 bases, leaving a spacing of 11 bases between them. Based on the germline V gene, the CDR1 and CDR2 sequences are SGDLS and YYNGEE. The CDR3 has 14 amino acids, counting the end cysteine and phenylalanine. Kept here is only the CDR3 DNA, which spans 42 bases and is read in frame from base 1.

The specimen was CD4+ T cells from PBMCs. The chain links TRBV9 with TRBJ1-6; no D segment can be confidently identified. The source is a human donor with multiple sclerosis. CDR3 loop: CASSVRFEDSPLHF. The DNA reads TGTGCCAGCAGCGTTAGATTTGAGGATTCACCCCTCCACTTT.